This TCR beta chain emerged from a study of beta chain features in type 1 diabetes. Study overall: Analysis included 107,917,701 sorted cells drawn from all samples.

V was cut by 4 bases and J by 2 bases, with 9 bases left in between. CDR1 and CDR2 from the germline V gene are SGHTA and FQGNSA. The CDR3 totals 13 residues. Sorting based on CD45RO/CCR7/CD25/CD127/CD95/CD27 separated CD4+ naive, central memory, regulatory and stem cell-like memory cells. General study results and limits: Resolution of whether HLA type affects TCRB rearrangement was not achieved here. People with Type 1 diabetes carried modestly yet significantly shorter TCRB CDR3s in all four CD4+ subsets.

This clone occurred a few times. Its matching antigen is unknown. What was sequenced were expressed TCRB transcripts, since all of the isolated RNA had been reverse transcribed. The study sequenced naive, central memory and regulatory T cell samples to an average of roughly 4 million reads. The method was immunoSEQ multiplex PCR; TCRdb's version includes in-frame clones alone and lacks a portion of them. The sample yields roughly 50,000 clones, about 40% seen once. The chain recombines TRBV7-2 with TRBJ2-7; D perhaps matches TRBD1 (6 bases). The source is a man aged 30-40 years with type 1 diabetes. Material for sequencing was Tregs from blood. The chain's CDR3 is CASSSRGTYEQYF. Here the CDR3 DNA reads TGTGCCAGCAGCTCCAGGGGAACCTACGAGCAGTACTTC.